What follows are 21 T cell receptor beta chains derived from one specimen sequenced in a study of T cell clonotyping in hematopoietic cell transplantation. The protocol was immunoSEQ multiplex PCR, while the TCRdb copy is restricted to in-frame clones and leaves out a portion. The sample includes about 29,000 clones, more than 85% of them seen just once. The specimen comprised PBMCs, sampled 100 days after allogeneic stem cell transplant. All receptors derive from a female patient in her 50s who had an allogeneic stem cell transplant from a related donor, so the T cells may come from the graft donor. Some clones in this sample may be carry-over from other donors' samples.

CDR3 nucleotides: TGCAGCGTTGAGGGTGTAAGCTCCTACAATGAGCAGTTCTTC. The encoded protein is CSVEGVSSYNEQFF. V and J are TRBV29-1 and TRBJ2-1, with no clear D. V lost 3 bases to trimming and J lost 0 bases, with 9 bases between them. Germline CDR1 SQVTM, CDR2 ANQGSEA. The CDR3 has 14 residues.

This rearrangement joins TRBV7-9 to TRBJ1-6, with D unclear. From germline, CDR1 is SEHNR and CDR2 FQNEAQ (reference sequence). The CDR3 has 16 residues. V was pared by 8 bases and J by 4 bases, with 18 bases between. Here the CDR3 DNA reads TGTGCCAGCGGGTCCCCGGCTGGGGATTATAATTCACCCCTCCACTTT. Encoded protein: CASGSPAGDYNSPLHF.

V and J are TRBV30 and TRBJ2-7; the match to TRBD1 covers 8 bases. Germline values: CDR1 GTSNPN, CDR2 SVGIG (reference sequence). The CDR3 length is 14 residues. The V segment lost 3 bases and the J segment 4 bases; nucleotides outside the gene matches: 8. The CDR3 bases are TGTGCCTGGAGCCTCGACAGGGGAAAATACGAGCAGTACTTC. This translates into CAWSLDRGKYEQYF.

In nucleotides, the CDR3 is TGTGCCAGCAGTTACCGGTTGGACAGGGAAACCTATGGCTACACCTTC. Amino acid sequence: CASSYRLDRETYGYTF. V is TRBV27 and J is TRBJ1-2; 8 bases line up with TRBD1. The CDR3 contains 16 residues. V lost 4 bases to trimming and J lost 4 bases; unmatched junction nucleotides: 11. CDR1 and CDR2 from the germline V gene are MNHEY and SMNVEV (reference sequence).

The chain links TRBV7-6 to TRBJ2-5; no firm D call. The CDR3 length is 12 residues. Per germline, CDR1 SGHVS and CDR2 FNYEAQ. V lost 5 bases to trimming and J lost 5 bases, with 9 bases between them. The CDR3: CASSPPLETQYF. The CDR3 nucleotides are TGTGCCAGCAGCCCCCCCTTGGAGACCCAGTACTTC.

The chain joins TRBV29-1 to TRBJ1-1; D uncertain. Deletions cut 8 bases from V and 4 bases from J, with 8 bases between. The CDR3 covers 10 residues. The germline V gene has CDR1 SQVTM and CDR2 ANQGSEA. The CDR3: CSTLTTEAFF. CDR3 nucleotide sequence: TGCAGCACCCTAACCACTGAAGCTTTCTTT.

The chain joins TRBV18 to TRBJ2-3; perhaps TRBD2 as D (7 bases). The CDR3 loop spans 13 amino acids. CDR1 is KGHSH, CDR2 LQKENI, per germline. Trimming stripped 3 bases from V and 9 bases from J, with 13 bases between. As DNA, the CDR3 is TGTGCCAGCTCACCGGCCGGGGGGCCCACGCAGTATTTT. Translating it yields CASSPAGGPTQYF.

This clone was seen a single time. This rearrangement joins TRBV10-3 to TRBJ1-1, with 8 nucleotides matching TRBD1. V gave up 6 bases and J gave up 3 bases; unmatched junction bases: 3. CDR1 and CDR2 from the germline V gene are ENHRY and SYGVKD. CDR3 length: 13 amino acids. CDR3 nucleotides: TGTGCCATCAGAGAGACAGGGGACACTGAAGCTTTCTTT. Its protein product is CAIRETGDTEAFF.

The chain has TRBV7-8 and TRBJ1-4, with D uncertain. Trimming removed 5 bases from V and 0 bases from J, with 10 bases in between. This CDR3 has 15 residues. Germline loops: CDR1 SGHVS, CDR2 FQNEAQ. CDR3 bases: TGTGCCAGCAGCAACACGGATGCAACTAATGAAAAACTGTTTTTT. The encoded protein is CASSNTDATNEKLFF.

The CDR3 DNA reads as TGTGCCAGCAGCCAAGACAACCTTGGGGGAGAGCAGTACTTC. It is translated as CASSQDNLGGEQYF. This chain links TRBV4-2 with TRBJ2-7; D may be TRBD1 or TRBD2 (5 bases each). Trimming took off 0 bases at V and 7 bases at J, with 13 bases between the two ends. Germline values: CDR1 LGHNA, CDR2 YNFKEQ. This CDR3 spans 14 amino acids.

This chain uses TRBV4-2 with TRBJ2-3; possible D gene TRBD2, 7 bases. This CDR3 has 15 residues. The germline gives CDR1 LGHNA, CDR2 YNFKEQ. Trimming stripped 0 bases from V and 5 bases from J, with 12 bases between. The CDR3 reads CASSQDPGGLDTQYF. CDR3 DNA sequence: TGTGCCAGCAGCCAAGATCCGGGGGGCCTAGATACGCAGTATTTT.

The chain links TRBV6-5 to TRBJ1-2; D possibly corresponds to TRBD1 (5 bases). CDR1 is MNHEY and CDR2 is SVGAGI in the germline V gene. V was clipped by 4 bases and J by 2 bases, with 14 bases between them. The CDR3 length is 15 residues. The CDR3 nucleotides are TGTGCCAGCAGTTCCCCAGGGCCCTCAAACTATGGCTACACCTTC. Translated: CASSSPGPSNYGYTF.

CDR3 nucleotides: TGTGCCGCGGCTAGCGGAAAATACGAGCAGTACTTC. Translation: CAAASGKYEQYF. The chain employs TRBV27 and TRBJ2-7; 7 bases are a match to TRBD2. This CDR3 comprises 12 residues. The ends lost 11 bases at V and 4 bases at J; junction bases unmatched: 8. Germline lookup yields CDR1 MNHEY and CDR2 SMNVEV (reference sequence).

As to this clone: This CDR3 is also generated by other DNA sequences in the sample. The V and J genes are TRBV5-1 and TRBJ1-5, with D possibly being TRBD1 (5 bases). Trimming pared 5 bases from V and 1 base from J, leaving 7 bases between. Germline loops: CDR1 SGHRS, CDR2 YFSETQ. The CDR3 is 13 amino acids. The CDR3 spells CASSRDSNQPQHF. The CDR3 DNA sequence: TGCGCCAGCAGTCGGGACAGCAATCAGCCCCAGCATTTT. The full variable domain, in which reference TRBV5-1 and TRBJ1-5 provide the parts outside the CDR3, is KAGVTQTPRYLIKTRGQQVTLSCSPISGHRSVSWYQQTPGQGLQFLFEYFSETQRNKGNFPGRFSGRQFSNSRSEMNVSTLELGDSALYLCASSRDSNQPQHFGDGTRLSIL.

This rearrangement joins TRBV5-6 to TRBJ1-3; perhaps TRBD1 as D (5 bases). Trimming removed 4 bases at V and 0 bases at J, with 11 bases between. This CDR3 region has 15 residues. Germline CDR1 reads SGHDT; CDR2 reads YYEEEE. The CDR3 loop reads CASSRWGSSGNTIYF. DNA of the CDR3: TGTGCCAGCAGCCGCTGGGGGAGCTCTGGAAACACCATATATTTT. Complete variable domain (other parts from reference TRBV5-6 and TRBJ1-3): DAGVTQSPTHLIKTRGQQVTLRCSPKSGHDTVSWYQQALGQGPQFIFQYYEEEERQRGNFPDRFSGHQFPNYSSELNVNALLLGDSALYLCASSRWGSSGNTIYFGEGSWLTVV.

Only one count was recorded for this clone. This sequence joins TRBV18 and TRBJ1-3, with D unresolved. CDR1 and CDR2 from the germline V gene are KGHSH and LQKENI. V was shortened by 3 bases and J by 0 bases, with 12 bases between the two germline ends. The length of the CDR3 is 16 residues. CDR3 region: CASSPEGLSSGNTIYF. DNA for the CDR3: TGTGCCAGCTCACCGGAGGGCCTGAGCTCTGGAAACACCATATATTTT.

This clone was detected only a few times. This CDR3 reads CASSLMGPLDNQPQHF. Here the CDR3 DNA reads TGTGCCAGCAGTTTAATGGGACCCCTTGATAATCAGCCCCAGCATTTT. The chain couples TRBV27 to TRBJ1-5, with a tentative D call TRBD1 (5 bases). The V end was cut by 2 bases, the J end by 4 bases, with 15 bases between. This CDR3 contains 16 residues. CDR1 MNHEY and CDR2 SMNVEV come from the germline V gene (reference sequence).

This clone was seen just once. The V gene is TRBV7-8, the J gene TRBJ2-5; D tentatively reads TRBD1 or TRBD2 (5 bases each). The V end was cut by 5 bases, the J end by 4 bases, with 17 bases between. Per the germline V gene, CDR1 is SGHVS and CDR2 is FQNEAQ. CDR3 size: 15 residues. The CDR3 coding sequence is TGTGCCAGCAGCCCGGGGCCGGTGTTTGGAGAGACCCAGTACTTC. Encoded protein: CASSPGPVFGETQYF.

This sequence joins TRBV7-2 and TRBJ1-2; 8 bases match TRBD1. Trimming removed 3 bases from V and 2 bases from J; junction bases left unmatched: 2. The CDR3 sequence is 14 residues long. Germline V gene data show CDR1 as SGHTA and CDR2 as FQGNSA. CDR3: CASSFGQGNYGYTF. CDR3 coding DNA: TGTGCCAGCAGCTTTGGACAGGGCAACTATGGCTACACCTTC. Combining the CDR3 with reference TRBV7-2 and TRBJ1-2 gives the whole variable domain GAGVSQSPSNKVTEKGKDVELRCDPISGHTALYWYRQSLGQGLEFLIYFQGNSAPDKSGLPSDRFSAERTGGSVSTLTIQRTQQEDSAVYLCASSFGQGNYGYTFGSGTRLTVV.

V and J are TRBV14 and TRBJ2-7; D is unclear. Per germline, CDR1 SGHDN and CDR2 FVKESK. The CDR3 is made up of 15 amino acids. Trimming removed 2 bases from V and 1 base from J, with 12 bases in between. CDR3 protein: CASSQHTGPSYEQYF. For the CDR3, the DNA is TGTGCCAGCAGCCAACATACCGGGCCTTCCTACGAGCAGTACTTC.

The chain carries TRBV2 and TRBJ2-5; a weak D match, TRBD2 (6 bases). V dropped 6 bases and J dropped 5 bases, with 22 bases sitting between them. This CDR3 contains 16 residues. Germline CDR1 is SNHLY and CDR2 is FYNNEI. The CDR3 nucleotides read TGTGCCAGCAGAGACAGTGCCGGGACTCCTTGGGAGACCCAGTACTTC. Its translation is CASRDSAGTPWETQYF.